A single sample is the source of the 25 T cell receptor beta chains below, sequenced in a study of T cell repertoires in cytomegalovirus infection. No antigen is known for these receptors. TCRdb re-called the reads through MiXCR, storing one row per CDR3 protein. The sample has 700,000 to 900,000 distinct CDR3 sequences; 25% to 30% are singletons. The specimen comprised cultured CD8+ T cells from PBMCs, sampled from culture after CMV antigen stimulation. The receptor set was obtained from a human donor in good health (CMV status not recorded). Some clones in this sample may be carry-over from other donors' samples.

This clonotype was observed a few times. The gene calls are TRBV6-2 or TRBV6-3 and TRBJ2-7; D gene uncertain. V lost 0 bases and J 0 bases, leaving 18 bases between the germline ends. The V gene's germline CDR1 is MNHEY and CDR2 SVGEGT. This CDR3 has 18 amino acids. The CDR3 protein is CASSYSKTPDSFSYEQYV. CDR3 in DNA: TGTGCCAGCAGTTACTCGAAAACTCCAGACTCCTTCTCCTACGAGCAGTACGTC.

The V call is TRBV27, the J call TRBJ2-3; 9 bases fit TRBD2. The CDR3 totals 13 residues. V shed 3 bases and J 11 bases; nucleotides not matched to a gene: 6. Germline loops: CDR1 MNHEY, CDR2 SMNVEV (reference sequence). The CDR3 spells CASSFASGTEQYF. The CDR3 DNA reads as TGTGCCAGCAGTTTCGCTAGCGGGACTGAGCAGTATTTT.

J is TRBJ1-2 and V is TRBV25-1, with TRBD1 as a possible D gene (6 bases). The germline CDR1 and CDR2 sequences are MGHDK and SYGVNS. Trimming pared 8 bases from V and 5 bases from J, leaving 12 bases between. The CDR3 runs 12 residues. The CDR3 nucleotides read TGTGCCAGCGCGACAGGCCTATATGGCTACACCTTC. It codes for CASATGLYGYTF.

The rearrangement joins TRBV9 to TRBJ2-1; perhaps D is TRBD1 or TRBD2 (6 bases each). The CDR3 totals 14 residues. Per the germline V gene, CDR1 is SGDLS and CDR2 is YYNGEE. V lost 0 bases and J 8 bases, leaving 12 bases between the germline ends. In DNA, the CDR3 is TGTGCCAGCAGCGTAGATGGGGGGCCGGATGAGCAGTTCTTC. Its translation is CASSVDGGPDEQFF.

This clonotype has a count of ten or more. The rearrangement uses TRBV7-8 and TRBJ1-1; tentatively, D is TRBD1 (6 bases). This CDR3 has 14 amino acids. V lost 4 bases, J lost 2 bases, and 11 bases lay in between. Germline V lookup: CDR1 SGHVS, CDR2 FQNEAQ. The CDR3: CASSSRGYNTEAFF. The CDR3 DNA reads as TGTGCCAGCAGCTCGAGGGGGTACAACACTGAAGCTTTCTTT.

Concerning this clonotype itself: The junction departs from the called germline gene at one end, perhaps through a read error. The chain is built from TRBV4-1 and TRBJ1-4; 7 bases map to TRBD1. Germline loops: CDR1 MGHRA, CDR2 YSYEKL. This CDR3 contains 14 residues. The CDR3 nucleotides are TGCGCCAGCAGCCCAACCCGCGTTGACAGGGAATACCTTTTT. Its translation: CASSPTRVDREYLF.

Only a few counts were recorded for this clonotype. The chain uses TRBV7-9 and TRBJ2-2; D not certain. Deletions cut 5 bases from V and 8 bases from J, with 9 bases between. Germline V gives CDR1 SEHNR, CDR2 FQNEAQ (reference sequence). There are 12 residues in the CDR3. As DNA, the CDR3 is TGTGCCAGCAGCCTGTTTTTAGGGGAGCTGTTTTTT. It codes for CASSLFLGELFF.

This clonotype was observed at least ten times. V and J are TRBV10-2 and TRBJ1-4; D unresolved. CDR3 length: 13 amino acids. Germline values: CDR1 WSHSY, CDR2 SAAADI. Trimming shortened V by 8 bases and J by 5 bases, and 12 bases separated the two germline ends. The CDR3: CASRGTKNEKLFF. CDR3 bases: TGCGCCAGCCGGGGAACCAAGAATGAAAAACTGTTTTTT.

This clonotype was counted between two and nine times. The chain employs TRBV19 and TRBJ1-2; D possibly corresponds to TRBD1 (6 bases). From germline, CDR1 is LNHDA and CDR2 SQIVND (reference sequence). With 2 bases removed from V and 6 bases from J, the gap between germline ends came to 10 bases. CDR3 length: 13 residues. The CDR3 reads CASSIQTGDGYTF. As DNA, the CDR3 is TGTGCCAGTAGTATACAGACAGGAGATGGCTACACCTTC.

The chain joins TRBV27 to TRBJ1-2; D gene unclear. Germline V gives CDR1 MNHEY, CDR2 SMNVEV (reference sequence). This CDR3 comprises 17 residues. V gave up 4 bases and J gave up 5 bases, with 23 bases separating them. In DNA form, the CDR3 reads TGTGCCAGCAGTTCTTGGGGAGAACAGCAGAAGTGGTATGGCTACACCTTC. Protein sequence: CASSSWGEQQKWYGYTF.

This clonotype appeared many times. This chain links TRBV7-6 with TRBJ2-2; D perhaps matches TRBD2 (6 bases). CDR1 and CDR2 (germline): SGHVS, FNYEAQ. This CDR3 is built from 13 residues. The germline V and J ends were trimmed by 5 bases and 6 bases, with 10 bases remaining between them. In nucleotides, the CDR3 is TGTGCCAGCAGCCCAGCGGGTTCCGGGGAGCTGTTTTTT. Translated, it gives CASSPAGSGELFF.

The rearrangement joins TRBV7-9 to TRBJ1-4; the D is unclear. Trimming took off 5 bases at V and 6 bases at J, with 19 bases between the two ends. This CDR3 contains 16 residues. The germline V gene encodes CDR1 SEHNR and CDR2 FQNEAQ (reference sequence). CDR3 sequence (DNA): TGTGCCAGCAGCCCTGTCTCGGTCGACTGGCATGAAAAACTGTTTTTT. Its protein is CASSPVSVDWHEKLFF.

The table lists this clonotype with a few counts. This chain links TRBV6-2 or TRBV6-3 with TRBJ2-7, with D unresolved. Germline CDR1 is MNHEY and CDR2 is SVGEGT. V was trimmed by 5 bases and J by 3 bases, leaving 14 bases between them. The CDR3 loop spans 14 amino acids. CDR3: CASSTGGTFYEQYV. DNA of the CDR3: TGTGCCAGCAGTACCGGTGGCACGTTCTACGAGCAGTACGTC.

The gene calls are TRBV27 and TRBJ2-5; perhaps TRBD1 as D (5 bases). Germline V gene lookup returns CDR1 MNHEY and CDR2 SMNVEV (reference sequence). V lost 8 bases to trimming and J lost 3 bases, with 13 bases between them. The CDR3 is 13 residues long. This CDR3 is CASGKQDKETQYF. The CDR3 region has the DNA TGTGCCAGCGGGAAACAGGACAAAGAGACCCAGTACTTC.

This clonotype was seen a handful of times. The chain links TRBV11-2 to TRBJ1-1; TRBD1 matches at 8 bases. Germline CDR1 and CDR2: SGHAT and FQNNGV. This CDR3 comprises 14 residues. V gave up 6 bases and J gave up 5 bases; unmatched junction bases: 8. The chain's CDR3 is CASRAPDRETEAFF. The CDR3, as DNA: TGTGCCAGCAGGGCACCGGACAGGGAGACTGAAGCTTTCTTT.

In its sample, this clonotype was seen a few times. J is TRBJ1-2 and V is TRBV7-6; maybe TRBD1 (5 bases). V was shortened by 2 bases and J by 8 bases, with 15 bases between the two germline ends. CDR1 SGHVS and CDR2 FNYEAQ come from the germline V gene. The CDR3 totals 14 residues. CDR3 sequence reads: CASSLRGFEDGYTF. For the CDR3, the DNA is TGTGCCAGCAGCTTAAGGGGCTTTGAAGACGGCTACACCTTC.

The chain joins TRBV7-9 to TRBJ2-7, with TRBD1 identical over 9 bases. The CDR3 covers 16 residues. The J segment lost 3 bases and the V segment lost 1 base, leaving 7 bases of the junction unmatched. In germline, CDR1 is SEHNR, CDR2 FQNEAQ (reference sequence). The CDR3 loop is CASSLEGTGFIYEQYF. Written as DNA, the CDR3 is TGTGCCAGCAGCTTAGAGGGGACAGGGTTCATCTACGAGCAGTACTTC.

This clonotype was detected a few times. The chain is built from TRBV7-6 and TRBJ1-2, with 7 bases identical to TRBD1. The germline gives CDR1 SGHVS, CDR2 FNYEAQ. This CDR3 has 12 residues. V lost 5 bases to trimming and J lost 6 bases; unmatched junction nucleotides: 3. The DNA of the CDR3 is TGTGCCAGCAGCCGACAGGGCGATGGCTACACCTTC. This encodes CASSRQGDGYTF.

V usage is TRBV5-1 and J usage is TRBJ1-1; D uncertain. The CDR3 spans 15 residues. Looked up from germline, CDR1 is SGHRS and CDR2 is YFSETQ. Trimming cost V 2 bases and J 0 bases, with 11 bases left between them. DNA for the CDR3: TGCGCCAGCAGCTTCGGAATTATTATGAACACTGAAGCTTTCTTT. Translated, it gives CASSFGIIMNTEAFF.

This clonotype has at least ten counts. The rearrangement joins TRBV6-5 to TRBJ1-5; 8 bases are a match to TRBD1. The V gene end was trimmed by 5 bases and the J gene end by 4 bases; junction bases not matched to a gene: 4. The CDR3 length is 14 residues. From germline, CDR1 is MNHEY and CDR2 SVGAGI. The CDR3 loop is CASSRTGINQPQHF. CDR3 DNA: TGTGCCAGCAGTCGGACAGGGATTAATCAGCCCCAGCATTTT.

In this sample, this clonotype turned up many times. In nucleotides, the CDR3 is TGCGCCAGCACCTGGGGAAGCTCCTACAATGAGCAGTTCTTC. It codes for CASTWGSSYNEQFF. The chain has TRBV4-1 and TRBJ2-1; D uncertain. The CDR3 contains 14 residues. Germline assignment: CDR1 MGHRA and CDR2 YSYEKL. Trimming stripped 7 bases from V and 0 bases from J, with 10 bases between.

Ten or more counts support this clonotype. The rearrangement links TRBV12-3 or TRBV12-4 to TRBJ1-5; 9 bases agree with TRBD1. V lost 1 base and J lost 5; bases outside the gene matches: 9. This CDR3 spans 17 amino acids. Written as DNA, the CDR3 is TGTGCCAGCAGTTTAGAGGTGGGCGGGACAGGGCATCAGCCCCAGCATTTT. Protein sequence: CASSLEVGGTGHQPQHF.

Only a few counts were recorded for this clonotype. This rearrangement joins TRBV5-6 to TRBJ1-6; 7 bases map to TRBD1. The trim removed 4 bases at V and 5 bases at J, leaving 12 bases unmatched. CDR3 length: 17 amino acids. CDR1 is SGHDT, CDR2 YYEEEE, per germline. CDR3 sequence: CASSQQGPRLDNSPLHF. Here the CDR3 DNA reads TGTGCCAGCAGCCAACAGGGGCCAAGGCTAGATAATTCACCCCTCCACTTT.

The chain carries TRBV27 and TRBJ2-3; no firm D call. Germline V gene data show CDR1 as MNHEY and CDR2 as SMNVEV (reference sequence). This CDR3 has 17 residues. V lost 8 bases to trimming and J lost 4 bases, with 25 bases between them. In nucleotides, the CDR3 is TGTGCCAGCTCAGCTAGTCCCCTCCAGCCTGTGTCAGATACGCAGTATTTT. It specifies CASSASPLQPVSDTQYF.

This clonotype was counted only a few times. This CDR3 is CSAPRLVGGEKLFF. CDR3 sequence (DNA): TGCAGTGCTCCCAGACTCGTAGGGGGTGAAAAACTGTTTTTT. The rearrangement links TRBV20-1 to TRBJ1-4; D is possibly TRBD1 (6 bases). This CDR3 contains 14 residues. Germline values: CDR1 DFQATT, CDR2 SNEGSKA (reference sequence). Trimming stripped 5 bases from V and 7 bases from J, with 17 bases between.